These 23 T cell receptor beta chains share one sample of origin, sequenced in a study of T cell responses to AZD1222 COVID-19 vaccine. The repertoire was sequenced with immunoSEQ multiplex PCR; TCRdb's copy has only in-frame clones and lacks some. The sample lists approximately 85,000 clones, roughly nine tenths seen once, with roughly 7.7% in the top ten. The specimen comprised peripheral blood, sampled on day 0 of AZD1222 vaccination. These receptors came from an adult in good health.

This chain connects TRBV5-1 to TRBJ2-1; D possibly corresponds to TRBD2 (5 bases). V lost 7 bases, J lost 8 bases, and 25 bases lay in between. Germline V gene sequence: CDR1 SGHRS, CDR2 YFSETQ. This CDR3 contains 16 residues. The CDR3 reads CASGKSRAGSVHEQFF. CDR3 nucleotides: TGCGCCAGCGGAAAGTCCCGGGCGGGCTCAGTACATGAGCAGTTCTTC.

The chain joins TRBV29-1 to TRBJ2-1; unclear D gene. V gave up 1 base and J gave up 1 base, with 8 bases separating them. The CDR3 totals 14 residues. Looked up from germline, CDR1 is SQVTM and CDR2 is ANQGSEA. The CDR3 is CSVEGVKSYNEQFF. For the CDR3, the DNA is TGCAGCGTTGAAGGCGTCAAGTCCTACAATGAGCAGTTCTTC.

V and J are TRBV29-1 and TRBJ1-3; no clear D. This CDR3 region has 12 residues. Germline CDR1 SQVTM, CDR2 ANQGSEA. Trimming took 6 bases from V and 7 from J, leaving 13 bases between them. The chain's CDR3 is CSVREGRNTIYF. The CDR3, as DNA: TGCAGCGTCCGTGAAGGGAGGAACACCATATATTTT.

This sequence joins TRBV5-1 and TRBJ2-7; no reliable D call. CDR1 and CDR2 from the germline V gene are SGHRS and YFSETQ. The V gene lost 2 bases and the J gene lost 3 bases, with 3 bases spanning the gap. The CDR3 has 11 residues. CDR3 sequence: CASSFNYEQYF. The CDR3, as DNA: TGCGCCAGCAGCTTCAACTACGAGCAGTACTTC.

The genes are TRBV18 and TRBJ2-3; 7 bases line up with TRBD1. This CDR3 contains 15 residues. CDR1 is KGHSH, CDR2 LQKENI, per germline. The V gene end was trimmed by 3 bases and the J gene end by 2 bases; junction bases not matched to a gene: 5. For the CDR3, the DNA is TGTGCCAGCTCACCCCGACAGGGACCCACAGATACGCAGTATTTT. Translated, it gives CASSPRQGPTDTQYF.

V gene TRBV5-6 combines with J gene TRBJ1-2; 8 nucleotides line up with TRBD1. Germline V gene lookup returns CDR1 SGHDT and CDR2 YYEEEE. The CDR3 totals 15 residues. The V segment lost 4 bases and the J segment 4 bases; nucleotides outside the gene matches: 9. CDR3 amino acids: CASSPFEGTGYGYTF. The DNA for the CDR3 is TGTGCCAGCAGCCCCTTCGAAGGGACAGGCTATGGCTACACCTTC.

The genes are TRBV28 and TRBJ1-1; possible D gene TRBD1, 5 bases. Germline loops: CDR1 MDHEN, CDR2 SYDVKM. The CDR3 has 13 residues. Trimming removed 8 bases from V and 5 bases from J, with 15 bases in between. The CDR3 loop reads CASQSDSRTEAFF. The CDR3 coding sequence is TGTGCCAGCCAATCTGACAGCAGGACTGAAGCTTTCTTT.

CDR3 bases: TGTGCCAGCAGCGCGGACAGGGACACTGAAGCTTTCTTT. Encoded protein: CASSADRDTEAFF. The chain combines TRBV9 with TRBJ1-1; TRBD1 aligns across 8 bases. V lost 3 bases to trimming and J lost 3 bases; unmatched junction nucleotides: 1. Germline CDR1 reads SGDLS; CDR2 reads YYNGEE. The CDR3 extends over 13 amino acids.

The chain employs TRBV11-2 and TRBJ2-5, with 9 bases aligning to TRBD2. This CDR3 has 14 amino acids. J gave up 1 base and V 4 bases, and 1 base lay outside the gene matches. Germline V lookup: CDR1 SGHAT, CDR2 FQNNGV. The CDR3 sequence: CASSSGLAQETQYF. The CDR3 DNA reads as TGTGCCAGCAGCTCGGGACTAGCCCAAGAGACCCAGTACTTC.

The gene calls are TRBV18 and TRBJ1-2; possible D gene TRBD1, 5 bases. Trimming cost V 1 base and J 3 bases, with 9 bases left between them. The germline V gene has CDR1 KGHSH and CDR2 LQKENI. The CDR3 has 14 amino acids. The CDR3 region is CASSPQGTDYGYTF. DNA of the CDR3: TGTGCCAGCTCACCACAGGGGACTGACTATGGCTACACCTTC.

The chain has TRBV7-2 and TRBJ1-4; no definite D call. Germline-derived CDR1 and CDR2 are SGHTA and FQGNSA. The germline V and J ends were trimmed by 1 base and 8 bases, with 14 bases remaining between them. The CDR3 length is 15 residues. CDR3 sequence: CASSLVVSPEEKLFF. DNA of the CDR3: TGTGCCAGCAGCTTAGTTGTCTCCCCAGAGGAAAAACTGTTTTTT.

On this clone: It may be a read error: a sequence one base away is much more abundant. The sample holds other DNA sequences that translate to the same CDR3. The chain's CDR3 is CASSIGQGELFF. The CDR3 DNA follows: TGTGCCAGTAGTATCGGACAGGGGGAGCTGTTTTTT. The chain is built from TRBV19 and TRBJ2-2, with TRBD1 as a possible D gene (6 bases). CDR3 length: 12 residues. CDR1 LNHDA and CDR2 SQIVND come from the germline V gene (reference sequence). V lost 3 bases to trimming and J lost 8 bases, with 7 bases between them. Drawing the rest from reference TRBV19 and TRBJ2-2, the complete variable domain is DGGITQSPKYLFRKEGQNVTLSCEQNLNHDAMYWYRQDPGQGLRLIYYSQIVNDFQKGDIAEGYSVSREKKESFPLTVTSAQKNPTAFYLCASSIGQGELFFGEGSRLTVL.

The chain joins TRBV3-1 (or the pseudogene TRBV3-2) to TRBJ2-1, with 12 bases aligning to TRBD2. CDR1 and CDR2 (germline): LGHDT, YNNKEL (reference sequence). J was trimmed by 6 bases and V by 11 bases; bases with no gene match: 20. CDR3 length: 18 residues. The CDR3 is CASASSLAGGFLSNEQFF. The DNA for the CDR3 is TGTGCCTCCGCATCCTCTCTAGCGGGAGGGTTTCTCTCCAATGAGCAGTTCTTC.

The CDR3 reads CSASVSTEAFF. The CDR3, as DNA: TGCAGCGCATCGGTGAGCACTGAAGCTTTCTTT. The V and J genes are TRBV29-1 and TRBJ1-1; no reliable D call. The CDR3 covers 11 residues. From germline, CDR1 is SQVTM and CDR2 ANQGSEA. The germline V and J ends were trimmed by 7 bases and 4 bases, with 10 bases remaining between them.

The V call is TRBV6-5, the J call TRBJ1-1; D is undetermined. Germline lookup yields CDR1 MNHEY and CDR2 SVGAGI. V was pared by 0 bases and J by 1 base, with 3 bases between. The CDR3 loop spans 13 amino acids. CDR3 sequence: CASSYSKNTEAFF. CDR3 nucleotides: TGTGCCAGCAGTTACTCCAAGAACACTGAAGCTTTCTTT.

The chain couples TRBV6-1 to TRBJ1-2; 7 positions agree with TRBD1. The CDR3 covers 14 residues. The junction had 9 bases not matched to a gene; V was cut back by 3 bases and J by 8 bases. Germline CDR1 MNHNS, CDR2 SASEGT. CDR3 amino acids: CASSDQGEGEGYTF. In DNA, the CDR3 is TGTGCCAGCAGTGATCAGGGGGAGGGCGAGGGCTACACCTTC.

The chain carries TRBV28 and TRBJ2-7; unclear D gene. V was shortened by 7 bases and J by 1 base, with 8 bases between the two germline ends. Germline values: CDR1 MDHEN, CDR2 SYDVKM. The CDR3 extends over 12 amino acids. CDR3 region: CASIDRSYEQYF. CDR3 nucleotide sequence: TGTGCCAGCATCGATAGATCCTACGAGCAGTACTTC.

The sample holds a few counts of this clone. CDR3 sequence: CASSLKGGNTIYF. DNA of the CDR3: TGTGCCAGCAGCTTAAAAGGGGGAAACACCATATATTTT. This sequence joins TRBV7-3 and TRBJ1-3; D is uncertain. CDR1 is SGHTA and CDR2 is FQGTGA in the germline V gene. The V end was cut by 1 base, the J end by 4 bases, with 5 bases between. The CDR3 consists of 13 residues.

This sequence joins TRBV6-1 and TRBJ2-1; 8 bases are shared with TRBD2. Germline V gene lookup returns CDR1 MNHNS and CDR2 SASEGT. The CDR3 has 15 amino acids. V was clipped by 1 base and J by 5 bases; unmatched bases: 4. This CDR3 is CASSEEAGEHNEQFF. The CDR3 nucleotides are TGTGCCAGCAGTGAAGAAGCGGGGGAGCACAATGAGCAGTTCTTC.

This chain connects TRBV7-9 to TRBJ1-5; D is unclear. Germline V CDR1 and CDR2: SEHNR, FQNEAQ (reference sequence). The CDR3 totals 14 residues. V lost 0 bases to trimming and J lost 2 bases, with 5 bases between them. DNA of the CDR3: TGTGCCAGCAGCTTAGCGCAGGGCAATCAGCCCCAGCATTTT. It is translated as CASSLAQGNQPQHF.

The J gene is TRBJ1-6, the V gene TRBV7-2; TRBD1 aligns across 9 bases. The CDR3 contains 13 residues. The V gene's germline CDR1 is SGHTA and CDR2 FQGNSA. With V trimmed by 5 bases and J by 10 bases, 3 bases remained unmatched. The CDR3 sequence is CASSRGQGSPLHF. The DNA of the CDR3 is TGTGCCAGCAGCCGTGGACAGGGGTCACCCCTCCACTTT.

The V call is TRBV24-1, the J call TRBJ1-1; TRBD1 agrees at 12 bases. The CDR3 runs to 15 residues. V shed 7 bases, J shed 3 bases, and the junction held 5 bases outside the gene matches. Germline CDR1 is KGHDR and CDR2 is SFDVKD. The CDR3 nucleotides are TGTGCCACCAGAGGGACAGGGGGCGCGGACACTGAAGCTTTCTTT. It yields the protein CATRGTGGADTEAFF.

This sequence joins TRBV24-1 and TRBJ1-5; TRBD1 matches 9 bases. The CDR3 consists of 14 residues. The ends lost 4 bases at V and 7 bases at J; junction bases unmatched: 4. In germline, CDR1 is KGHDR, CDR2 SFDVKD. The CDR3 region is CATSDLGQGQPQHF. The CDR3 DNA is TGTGCCACCAGTGACCTGGGACAGGGCCAGCCCCAGCATTTT.